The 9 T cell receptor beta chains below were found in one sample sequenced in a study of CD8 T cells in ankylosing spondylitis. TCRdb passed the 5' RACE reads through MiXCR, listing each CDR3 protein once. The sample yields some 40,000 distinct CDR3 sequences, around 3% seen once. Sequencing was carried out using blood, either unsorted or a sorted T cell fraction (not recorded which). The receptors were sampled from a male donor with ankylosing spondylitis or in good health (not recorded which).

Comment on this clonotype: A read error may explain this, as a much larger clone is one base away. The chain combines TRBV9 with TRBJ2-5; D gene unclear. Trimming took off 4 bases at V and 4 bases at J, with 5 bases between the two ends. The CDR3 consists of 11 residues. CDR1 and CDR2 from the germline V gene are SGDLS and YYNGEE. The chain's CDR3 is CASSTGETQYF. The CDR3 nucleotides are TGTGCCAGCAGCACTGGAGAGACCCAGTACTTC.

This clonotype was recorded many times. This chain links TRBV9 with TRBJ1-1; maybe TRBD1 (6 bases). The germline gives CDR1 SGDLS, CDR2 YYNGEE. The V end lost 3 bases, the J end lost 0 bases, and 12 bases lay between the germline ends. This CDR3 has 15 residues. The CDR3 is CASSAGQKLNTEAFF. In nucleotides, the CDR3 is TGTGCCAGCAGCGCCGGACAGAAATTGAACACTGAAGCTTTCTTT.

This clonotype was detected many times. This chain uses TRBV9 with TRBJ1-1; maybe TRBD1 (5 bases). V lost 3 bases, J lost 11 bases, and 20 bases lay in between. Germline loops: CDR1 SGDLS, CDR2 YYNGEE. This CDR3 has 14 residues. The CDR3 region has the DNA TGTGCCAGCAGCGCCCAGGGTGCTAATAGTGAGGCTTTCTTT. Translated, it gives CASSAQGANSEAFF.

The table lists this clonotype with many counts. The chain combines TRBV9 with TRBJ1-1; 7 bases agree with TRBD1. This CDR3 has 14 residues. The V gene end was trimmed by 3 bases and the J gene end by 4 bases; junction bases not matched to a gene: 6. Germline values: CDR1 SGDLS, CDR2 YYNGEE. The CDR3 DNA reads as TGTGCCAGCAGCGCCACAGGGGCCGCCACTGAAGCTTTCTTT. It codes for CASSATGAATEAFF.

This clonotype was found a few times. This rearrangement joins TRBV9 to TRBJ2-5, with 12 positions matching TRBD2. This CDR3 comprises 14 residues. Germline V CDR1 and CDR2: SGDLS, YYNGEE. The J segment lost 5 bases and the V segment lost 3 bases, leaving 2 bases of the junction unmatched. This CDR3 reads CASSAGLAGETQYF. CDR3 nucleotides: TGTGCCAGCAGCGCGGGACTAGCGGGCGAGACCCAGTACTTC.

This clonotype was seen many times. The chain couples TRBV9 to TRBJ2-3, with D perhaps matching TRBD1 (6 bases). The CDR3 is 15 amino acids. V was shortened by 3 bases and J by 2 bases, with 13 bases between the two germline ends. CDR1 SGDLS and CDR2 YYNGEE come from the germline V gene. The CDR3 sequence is CASSAVGATTDTQYF. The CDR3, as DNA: TGTGCCAGCAGCGCCGTGGGGGCCACCACAGATACGCAGTATTTT.

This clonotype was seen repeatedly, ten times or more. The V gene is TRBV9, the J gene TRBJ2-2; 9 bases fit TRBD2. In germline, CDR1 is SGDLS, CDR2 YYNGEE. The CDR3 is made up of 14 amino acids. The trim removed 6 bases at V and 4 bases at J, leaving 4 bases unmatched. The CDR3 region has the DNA TGTGCCAGCAACGCGGGGGGGGCCACCGGGGAGCTGTTTTTT. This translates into CASNAGGATGELFF. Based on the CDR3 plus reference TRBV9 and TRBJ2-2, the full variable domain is DSGVTQTPKHLITATGQRVTLRCSPRSGDLSVYWYQQSLDQGLQFLIQYYNGEERAKGNILERFSAQQFPDLHSELNLSSLELGDSALYFCASNAGGATGELFFGEGSRLTVL.

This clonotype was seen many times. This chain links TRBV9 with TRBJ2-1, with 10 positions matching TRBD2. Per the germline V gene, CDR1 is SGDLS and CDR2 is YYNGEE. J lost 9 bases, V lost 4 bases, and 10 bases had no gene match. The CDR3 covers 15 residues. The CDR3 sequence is CASSPLSSGSSEQFF. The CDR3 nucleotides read TGTGCCAGCAGCCCCCTGTCTAGCGGGAGTAGTGAGCAGTTCTTC.

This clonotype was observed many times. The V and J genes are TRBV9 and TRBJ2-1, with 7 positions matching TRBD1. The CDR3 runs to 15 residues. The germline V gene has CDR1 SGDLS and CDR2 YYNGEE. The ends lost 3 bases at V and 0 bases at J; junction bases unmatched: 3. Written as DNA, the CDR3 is TGTGCCAGCAGCGGACAGGGAAACTCCTACAATGAGCAGTTCTTC. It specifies CASSGQGNSYNEQFF.